This T cell receptor (beta chain) was identified in a study of blood T cell repertoires in COVID-19. Study background: Samples came from the United States, Italy and Spain, spanning acute and convalescent COVID-19.

Recruits, aged roughly 18 to 95 years, lived in 20 to 30 US areas. Clinical history as reported by participants underpinned cohort assignment. Participants in the exposed group had met a COVID-19 case in the 2 weeks before joining the study. CDR3 length equals 16 residues. Germline assignment: CDR1 ENHRY and CDR2 SYGVKD. J was trimmed by 0 bases and V by 0 bases; bases with no gene match: 4. Produced via immunoSEQ multiplex PCR; TCRdb's table is partial and in-frame only. Of about 350,000 clones listed, approximately 91% are singletons. The specimen was PBMCs or T cells enriched from blood (not recorded which). The TCR originated in a woman in her 30s who had been exposed to COVID-19. This chain joins TRBV10-3 and TRBJ2-7, with 8 bases identical to TRBD2. The chain's CDR3 is CAISESGGRLSYEQYF. CDR3 DNA: TGTGCCATCAGTGAGTCTGGCGGGAGGCTCTCCTACGAGCAGTACTTC.